This T cell receptor (beta chain) was observed in a study of blood T cells in healthy people across ages. Overall study findings and caveats: The study found TCR beta diversity correlated strongly with naive T cell percentage. Fewer expanded clones and more diversity marked long-lived versus aged donors.

Alongside a J-beta primer mix, a sample-barcoded 5' primer served in a second PCR lasting 7 to 11 cycles. A 12-random-nucleotide template-switch adaptor tagged each cDNA molecule. TCRdb re-called the 5' RACE reads through MiXCR, storing one row per CDR3 protein. The table lists about 800,000 distinct CDR3 sequences, roughly 60% of them singletons, with about 20% in the top ten. In its sample, this clonotype was seen a few times. The antigen remains undetermined. Compared with germline, one end of the junction differs, possibly owing to a read error. The CDR3 consists of 14 residues. Germline V lookup: CDR1 MGHDK, CDR2 SYGVNS.

This receptor was identified in a man between 25 and 39 years old in good health. The material sequenced was blood. The chain uses TRBV25-1 and TRBJ2-7; 7 bases agree with TRBD2. The CDR3 DNA reads TGTGCCAGCAGTGGCTCGACTAGCTCCCACGAGCAGTACTTC. Translation gives CASSGSTSSHEQYF.